The sequence of this T cell receptor (beta chain) was determined in a study of cytomegalovirus exposure and HLA in healthy donors. General observations from the study: For most TCR beta V segments, an earlier analysis put the productive rate at about 87% or about 30% of the time. In a later analysis, productive TCRs from donors in an Asian-associated ancestry cluster reportedly carried fewer N-insertions than the cohort mean.

Comments on this clone: The antigen is undetermined.

In the PCR, 60 Vbeta and 13 Jbeta primers were used. This table comes from immunoSEQ multiplex PCR, and its TCRdb copy is limited to in-frame clones, with some not included. The sample lists about 160,000 clones, 80% seen once, with roughly 4.7% in the top ten. Nominal health characterized the donors when sampled, though unrecorded immune exposures were likely. Material for sequencing was PBMCs. The TCR comes from a man younger than 45 in good health and CMV-seronegative.

The CDR3 is CASSLAGALNSPLHF. DNA for the CDR3: TGTGCCAGCAGCTTGGCAGGGGCTCTCAATTCACCCCTCCACTTT. The chain carries TRBV5-4 and TRBJ1-6; TRBD1 might be the D (6 bases). CDR3 size: 15 residues. In germline, CDR1 is SGHNT, CDR2 YYREEE (reference sequence). Trimming took 0 bases from V and 7 from J, leaving 11 bases between them.